The entry below describes one TCR beta chain. The antigen is unknown. This sample stems from a study of T cell repertoires in cytomegalovirus infection. Study-wide context: Recently identified HLA-C-restricted and well-studied HLA-B-restricted CMV epitopes were used.

The V end was cut by 1 base, the J end by 9 bases, with 10 bases between. The CDR3 runs to 13 residues. In germline, CDR1 is MDHEN, CDR2 SYDVKM. TCRdb ran MiXCR on the reads and lists one entry per CDR3 protein. The sample shows about 500,000 distinct CDR3 sequences, 30% to 40% of them seen only once. Sequences were derived from cultured PBMCs, sampled from culture after CMV antigen stimulation. The rearrangement links TRBV28 to TRBJ2-1; unclear D gene. The receptor's source is a human donor in good health (CMV status not recorded). Some clones in this sample may be carry-over from other donors' samples. DNA of the CDR3: TGTGCCAGCAGTTTATCTGGGTGGGGTGAGCAGTTCTTC. It codes for CASSLSGWGEQFF.